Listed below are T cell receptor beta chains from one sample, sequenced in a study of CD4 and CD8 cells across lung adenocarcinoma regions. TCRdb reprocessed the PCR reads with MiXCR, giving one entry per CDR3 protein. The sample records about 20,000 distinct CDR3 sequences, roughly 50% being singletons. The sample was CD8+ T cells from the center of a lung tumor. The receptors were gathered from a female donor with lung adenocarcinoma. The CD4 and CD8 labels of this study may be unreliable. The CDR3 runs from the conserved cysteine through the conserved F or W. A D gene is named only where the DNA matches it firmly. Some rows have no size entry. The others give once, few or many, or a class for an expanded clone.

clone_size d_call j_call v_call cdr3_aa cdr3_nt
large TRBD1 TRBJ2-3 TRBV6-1 CASRQTGGSTDTQYF TGTGCCAGCAGGCAGACAGGGGGCTCCACAGATACGCAGTATTTT
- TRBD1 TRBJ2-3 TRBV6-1 CARGLGGLVTDTQYF TGTGCCAGGGGGCTAGGGGGCCTTGTCACAGATACGCAGTATTTC
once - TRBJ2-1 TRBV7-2 CASSVAPGHTYEQFF TGTGCCAGCAGCGTGGCCCCGGGACATACATACGAGCAGTTCTTC
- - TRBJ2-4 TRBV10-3 CATKGPGQGNIQYF TGTGCCACCAAGGGGCCGGGTCAGGGAAACATTCAGTACTTC
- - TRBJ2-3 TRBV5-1 CASSLVGRPELDTQYF TGCGCCAGCAGCTTGGTTGGCAGGCCGGAACTAGATACGCAGTATTTT
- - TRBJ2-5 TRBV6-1 CARRGGGGDQEIQYF TGTGCCAGGAGGGGCGGGGGCGGTGACCAAGAGATCCAGTACTTC
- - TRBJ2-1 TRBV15 CATSRGKATGYNEQFF TGTGCCACCAGCAGAGGGAAAGCTACGGGCTACAATGAGCAGTTCTTC
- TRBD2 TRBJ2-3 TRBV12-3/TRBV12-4 CASRPGTIRTDTQSF TGTGCCAGCAGGCCGGGGACTATTCGCACAGATACCCAGTCTTTC
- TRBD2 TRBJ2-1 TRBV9 CASSALGLAGGREQFF TGTGCCAGCAGCGCGCTGGGACTAGCGGGAGGGAGGGAGCAGTTCTTC
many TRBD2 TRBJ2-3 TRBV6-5 CASSYGRGANTDTQYF TGTGCCAGCAGTTACGGGCGGGGGGCCAACACAGATACGCAGTATTTT
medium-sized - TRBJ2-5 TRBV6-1 CASSQQGLEETQYF TGTGCCAGCAGTCAACAGGGTTTAGAGGAGACCCAGTACTTC
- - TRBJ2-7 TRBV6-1 CASSERANSRYEQYF TGTGCCAGCAGTGAAAGGGCCAATAGTCGATACGAGCAGTACTTC
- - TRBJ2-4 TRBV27 CASGATDMQYF TGTGCCAGCGGAGCTACAGATATGCAGTACTTC
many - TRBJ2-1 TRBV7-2 CASSLVNNEQFF TGTGCCAGCAGCTTAGTAAACAATGAGCAGTTCTTC
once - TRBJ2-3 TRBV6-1 CASTYQEANMQYF TGTGCCAGCACCTACCAGGAGGCAAACATGCAGTACTTT
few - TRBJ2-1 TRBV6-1 CASSGRRDNEQFF TGTGCCAGCAGTGGGAGACGAGACAATGAGCAGTTCTTC
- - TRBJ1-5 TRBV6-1 CASSDDRNQPQHF TGTGCCAGCAGTGACGACAGGAATCAGCCCCAGCATTTT
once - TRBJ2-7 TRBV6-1 CASSEWAQSSYEQYF TGTGCCAGCAGTGAATGGGCTCAGAGCTCCTACGAGCAGTACTTC
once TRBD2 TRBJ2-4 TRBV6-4 CASRDSGGVAKNTQYF TGTGCCAGCCGTGACTCGGGGGGGGTAGCCAAAAACACGCAGTACTTC
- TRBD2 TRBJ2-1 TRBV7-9 CASSLSGTDEQFF TGTGCCAGCAGCTTAAGCGGGACGGATGAGCAGTTCTTC
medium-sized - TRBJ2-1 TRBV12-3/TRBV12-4 CASSPSGTQGTYNEQFF TGTGCCAGCAGTCCGTCCGGGACCCAGGGGACCTACAATGAGCAGTTCTTC
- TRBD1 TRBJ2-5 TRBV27 CASSSTGQGCKEQYF TGTGCCAGCAGTTCAACGGGACAGGGATGCAAGGAGCAGTACTTC
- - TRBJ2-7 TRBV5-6 CASSVGTTFYEQYF TGTGCCAGCAGCGTCGGGACAACATTTTACGAGCAGTACTTC
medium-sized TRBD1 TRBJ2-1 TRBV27 CASRGQNYNEQFF TGTGCCAGCAGGGGACAGAATTACAATGAGCAGTTCTTC
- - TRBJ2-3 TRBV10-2 CASSERPRRDTQYF TGCGCCAGCAGTGAGAGGCCTCGCCGAGATACGCAGTATTTT
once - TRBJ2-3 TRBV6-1 CARGGQAVSTDTQYF TGTGCCCGCGGCGGACAAGCGGTAAGCACCGATACGCAGTATTTT
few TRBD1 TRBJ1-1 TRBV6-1 CASSEPGGWTEAFF TGTGCCAGCAGTGAACCAGGGGGCTGGACTGAAGCTTTCTTT
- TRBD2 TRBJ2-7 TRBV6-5 CASVGLGYYEQYF TGTGCCAGCGTTGGACTAGGTTACTACGAGCAGTACTTC
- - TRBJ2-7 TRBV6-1 CASSGGLCVANTQYF TGTGCCAGCAGCGGGGGGCTCTGCGTCGCAAACACGCAGTACTTC
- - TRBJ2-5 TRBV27 CASTRSDQETQYF TGTGCCAGCACCCGGAGTGACCAAGAGACCCAGTACTTC
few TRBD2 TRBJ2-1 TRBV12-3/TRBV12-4 CASSPTGGGRNEQFF TGTGCCAGCAGTCCCACGGGAGGAGGAAGGAATGAGCAGTTCTTC
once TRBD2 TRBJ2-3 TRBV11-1 CASSSGGGATDTQYF TGTGCCAGCAGCTCGGGGGGGGGAGCCACAGATACTCAGTATTTC
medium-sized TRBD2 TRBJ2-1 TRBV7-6 CASSLRTSGGNEQFF TGTGCCAGCAGCTTGCGAACTAGCGGGGGCAATGAGCAGTTCTTC
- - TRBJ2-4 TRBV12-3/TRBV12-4 CASSAPGSGLRAKNIQYF TGTGCCAGCAGTGCCCCCGGGTCGGGGCTTCGAGCCAAAAACATTCAGTACTTT
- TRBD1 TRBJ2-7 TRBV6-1 CASAHRGSTYEQYF TGTGCCAGCGCGCACAGGGGTTCTACCTACGAGCAGTACTTC
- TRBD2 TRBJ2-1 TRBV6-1 CASSASLAGGVNEQFF TGTGCCAGCAGCGCGTCTTTAGCGGGAGGGGTAAATGAGCAGTTCTTC
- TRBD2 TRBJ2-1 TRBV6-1 CASSSSGRAYNEQFF TGTGCCAGCAGCTCGAGCGGGAGGGCCTACAATGAGCAGTTCTTC
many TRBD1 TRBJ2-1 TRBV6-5 CASSYSSGTGGNEQFF TGTGCCAGCAGTTACTCGTCCGGGACAGGGGGCAATGAGCAGTTCTTC
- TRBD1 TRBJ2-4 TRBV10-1 CGSRGLWAKNTQYF TGCGGCAGCAGGGGGCTGTGGGCCAAAAACACTCAGTATTTC